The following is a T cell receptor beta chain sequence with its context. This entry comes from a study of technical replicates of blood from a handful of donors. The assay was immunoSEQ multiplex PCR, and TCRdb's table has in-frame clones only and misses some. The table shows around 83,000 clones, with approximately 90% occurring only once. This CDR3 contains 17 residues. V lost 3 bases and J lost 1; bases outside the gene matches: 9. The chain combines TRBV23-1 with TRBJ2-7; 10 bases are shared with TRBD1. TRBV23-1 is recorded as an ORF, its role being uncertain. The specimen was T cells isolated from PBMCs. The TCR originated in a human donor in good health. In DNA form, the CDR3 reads TGCGCCAGCAGTCAGTCCGGACAGGGGGACCATTCCTACGAGCAGTACTTC. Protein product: CASSQSGQGDHSYEQYF.